This TCR beta chain is from a study of blood T cells in healthy people across ages. V was trimmed by 4 bases and J by 10 bases, leaving 17 bases between them. Looked up from germline, CDR1 is SGHRS and CDR2 is YFSETQ. The CDR3 length is 13 residues. Study results and caveats: Older age went with lower TCR beta diversity per million T cells, in a roughly linear way.

The second PCR ran about 6 to 12 cycles with a sample-barcoded 5' primer and J-beta primers. One entry per CDR3 protein results from TCRdb running MiXCR on the 5' RACE reads. Of 650,000 to 800,000 distinct CDR3 sequences in the sample, about 42% were seen once. On this clonotype itself: Its antigen is unidentified.

What was sequenced was blood. The gene calls are TRBV5-1 and TRBJ1-1; possibly TRBD1 for D (5 bases). The receptor's source is a man aged 55 to 70 in good health. The CDR3 protein is CASSLDMTAVAFF. CDR3 nucleotides: TGCGCCAGCAGCCTGGACATGACGGCGGTAGCTTTCTTT.